This note documents a single T cell receptor (beta chain) sequence. What it binds is unknown. This CDR3 is 17 amino acids long. V was pared by 5 bases and J by 3 bases, with 19 bases between. Germline-derived CDR1 and CDR2 are MDHEN and SYDVKM. This entry comes from a study of PD-1 blockade in mismatch repair-deficient tumors. The study, taken as a whole, reports: After pembrolizumab, tumor-resident clones rose rapidly, then generally contracted before radiologic responses.

The table came from immunoSEQ multiplex PCR; TCRdb's copy has only in-frame clones and leaves some out. This sample has 20,000 to 25,000 clones, with around four fifths found just once. PCR or immunohistochemistry showed mismatch repair deficiency in every enrolled patient. The clonotype originates from an adult with mismatch repair-deficient cancer. The gene calls are TRBV28 and TRBJ1-4; D is perhaps TRBD1 (5 bases). The material was peripheral blood, obtained 2 weeks after starting pembrolizumab. The CDR3 loop is CASSRSQGYSANEKLFF. The CDR3, as DNA: TGTGCCAGCAGTCGATCGCAGGGTTATAGCGCTAATGAAAAACTGTTTTTT.